This T cell receptor beta chain came from a study of post-analysis software for immune sequencing data. As for this clonotype: Its antigen is still unknown.

cDNA libraries for TCR beta contained unique molecular identifiers. MiXCR, applied by TCRdb to the PCR reads, yields one record per CDR3 protein. The profile covers hundreds of thousands of distinct CDR3 sequences, with roughly 46% appearing a single time and 1.7% taken by the ten largest. Per the germline V gene, CDR1 is SEHNR and CDR2 is FQNEAQ (reference sequence). The V and J ends lost 5 bases and 11 bases respectively, with 15 bases between them. The CDR3 length is 12 residues. Points from the study as a whole: TRBV5-6, TRBV5-1 and TRBV20-1 belonged to a set of about five TRBV segments that were more frequent in patients than controls.

The chain is built from TRBV7-9 and TRBJ2-5; D gene unclear. Sample: blood. The sequence was obtained from a girl between 10 and 17 years old with multiple sclerosis. The CDR3 DNA reads as TGTGCCAGCAGCCTCTTCCCGTTGGAGCAGTACTTC. As protein: CASSLFPLEQYF.